This T cell receptor beta chain was obtained from a study of blood T cell repertoires in COVID-19. About the research overall: Sites across the United States, Italy and Spain contributed samples from acute and convalescent COVID-19. From T cells, B-cell-depleted T cells, or PBMCs came the material, which was cDNA or gDNA.

The protocol was immunoSEQ multiplex PCR, while the TCRdb copy is restricted to in-frame clones and leaves out a portion. The table shows some 150,000 clones, with 85% occurring only once. The V end lost 4 bases, the J end lost 0 bases, and 12 bases lay between the germline ends. The germline CDR1 and CDR2 sequences are MGHRA and YSYEKL. This CDR3 has 15 residues. This clonotype was obtained from a man aged 50-59 years with acute or convalescent COVID-19. The chain carries TRBV4-1 and TRBJ2-5, with a possible D match to TRBD1 (6 bases). Sequencing was done on a sample of peripheral blood. The CDR3 spells CASSPRGDNQETQYF. In DNA, the CDR3 is TGCGCCAGCAGCCCGCGAGGGGACAACCAAGAGACCCAGTACTTC.